This note documents a single T cell receptor beta chain sequence. The antigen remains undetermined. This sample is part of a study of molecular identifiers for immune sequencing clone quantification. Study results and limitations: Clones that had above 20 RNA copies took up over 99% of effector molecules but under 1% in naive cells.

The CDR3 is 11 amino acids. V was pared by 3 bases and J by 6 bases, with 5 bases between. Germline V gene data show CDR1 as DFQATT and CDR2 as SNEGSKA (reference sequence). TCRdb reanalysed the PCR reads using MiXCR and keeps one entry per CDR3 protein. The sample includes roughly 100,000 distinct CDR3 sequences, 30% to 35% seen only once; the top ten take roughly 10%. Input material: naive CD8+ T cells from blood, with Jurkat cell RNA spiked in. Specified subset: FACS-sorted CD8+CD4-CCR7+CD45RA+ naive T cells. This chain uses TRBV20-1 with TRBJ2-2; D remains unclear. The sequence came from a human donor in good health. Some libraries in this study had Jurkat cell RNA spiked in. CDR3 coding DNA: TGCAGTGCTAGTTTGCCCGGGGAGCTGTTTTTT. Translation gives CSASLPGELFF.